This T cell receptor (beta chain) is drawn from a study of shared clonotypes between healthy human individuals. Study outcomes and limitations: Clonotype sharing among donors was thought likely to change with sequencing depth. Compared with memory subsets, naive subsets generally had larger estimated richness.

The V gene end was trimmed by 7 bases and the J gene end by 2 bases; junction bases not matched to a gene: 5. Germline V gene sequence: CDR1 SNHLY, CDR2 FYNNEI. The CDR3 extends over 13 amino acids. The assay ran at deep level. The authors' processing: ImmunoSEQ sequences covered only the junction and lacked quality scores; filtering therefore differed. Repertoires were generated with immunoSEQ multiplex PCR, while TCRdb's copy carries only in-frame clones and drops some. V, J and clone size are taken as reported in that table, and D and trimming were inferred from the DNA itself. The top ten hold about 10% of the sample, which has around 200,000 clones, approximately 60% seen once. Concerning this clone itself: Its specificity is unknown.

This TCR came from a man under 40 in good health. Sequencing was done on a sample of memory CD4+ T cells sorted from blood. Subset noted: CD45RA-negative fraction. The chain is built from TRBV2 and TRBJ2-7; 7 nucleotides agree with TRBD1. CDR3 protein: CASKRDRAYEQYF. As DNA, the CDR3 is TGTGCCAGCAAGAGGGACAGAGCCTACGAGCAGTACTTC.